These 12 T cell receptor beta chains came from one sample sequenced in a study of blood T cell repertoires in COVID-19. Measured with immunoSEQ multiplex PCR; TCRdb has only the in-frame clones, and not every one. The sample has about 150,000 clones, around 85% seen once. Sequencing was performed on peripheral blood. The receptors were sampled from a woman in her 70s with acute or convalescent COVID-19.

This chain links TRBV6-5 with TRBJ1-4; the D gene is possibly TRBD1 (6 bases). The CDR3 consists of 14 residues. CDR1 is MNHEY and CDR2 is SVGAGI in the germline V gene. The V end lost 7 bases, the J end lost 7 bases, and 16 bases lay between the germline ends. The chain's CDR3 is CASMGHLQREKLFF. CDR3 DNA: TGTGCCAGCATGGGACACCTCCAGCGTGAAAAACTGTTTTTT.

The genes are TRBV19 and TRBJ1-5, with TRBD1 as a possible D gene (5 bases). Germline CDR1 LNHDA, CDR2 SQIVND (reference sequence). CDR3 length: 13 amino acids. V was pared by 6 bases and J by 7 bases, with 13 bases between. CDR3 bases: TGTGCCAGTAGGGGGCCCCAGACCCAGCCCCAGCATTTT. This sequence encodes CASRGPQTQPQHF.

This clone was counted only a few times. The gene calls are TRBV2 and TRBJ2-5; 9 positions agree with TRBD1. The germline gives CDR1 SNHLY, CDR2 FYNNEI. The V segment lost 6 bases and the J segment 2 bases; nucleotides outside the gene matches: 7. The CDR3 consists of 15 residues. In nucleotides, the CDR3 is TGTGCCAGCAGAGCCGACAGGGGGGTTCAAGAGACCCAGTACTTC. Encoded protein: CASRADRGVQETQYF.

The chain couples TRBV28 to TRBJ1-2, with D perhaps matching TRBD1 (6 bases). Germline values: CDR1 MDHEN, CDR2 SYDVKM. V was pared by 6 bases and J by 4 bases, with 12 bases between. This CDR3 has 13 residues. The CDR3 sequence is CASSTQGFYGYTF. The CDR3 bases are TGTGCCAGCAGCACGCAGGGGTTCTATGGCTACACCTTC.

The CDR3 coding sequence is TGTGCCAGCAGCCTGGGGGGGAAGGGACGGTCCTACAATGAGCAGTTCTTC. As protein: CASSLGGKGRSYNEQFF. V is TRBV7-9 and J is TRBJ2-1; 7 positions match TRBD2. Germline V gene data show CDR1 as SEHNR and CDR2 as FQNEAQ (reference sequence). The CDR3 totals 17 residues. V gave up 5 bases and J gave up 1 base; unmatched junction bases: 11. Full variable domain (rest looked up from reference TRBV7-9 and TRBJ2-1): DTGVSQNPRHKITKRGQNVTFRCDPISEHNRLYWYRQTLGQGPEFLTYFQNEAQLEKSRLLSDRFSAERPKGSFSTLEIQRTEQGDSAMYLCASSLGGKGRSYNEQFFGPGTRLTVL.

The chain couples TRBV6-6 to TRBJ1-1, with 8 bases that match TRBD1. Per germline, CDR1 MNHNY and CDR2 SVGAGI (reference sequence). With V trimmed by 8 bases and J by 5 bases, 10 bases remained unmatched. The CDR3 spans 14 residues. The DNA of the CDR3 is TGTGCCAGCCGGATGACAGGGGATGTGACTGAAGCTTTCTTT. Translating gives CASRMTGDVTEAFF.

Turning to this clone: An end of the junction does not agree with germline; a read error may underlie this. The chain carries TRBV7-7 and TRBJ1-5; D not resolved. Germline CDR1 is SSHAT and CDR2 is FNYEAQ (reference sequence). The CDR3 is made up of 13 amino acids. Written as DNA, the CDR3 is TGTGCTAGCAGCTTGACACAGCGGGGGCCCCAGCATTTT. Its translation is CASSLTQRGPQHF.

This rearrangement joins TRBV15 to TRBJ1-2, with 8 bases lining up with TRBD1. Trimming removed 5 bases from V and 2 bases from J; junction bases left unmatched: 7. Per the germline V gene, CDR1 is LNHNV and CDR2 is YYDKDF (reference sequence). The CDR3 is 15 residues long. For the CDR3, the DNA is TGTGCCACCAGCGGAGGCGGGACAGGAAACTATGGCTACACCTTC. Translation: CATSGGGTGNYGYTF.

V and J are TRBV4-2 and TRBJ2-1; 9 nucleotides agree with TRBD2. J lost 4 bases, V lost 0 bases, and 4 bases had no gene match. The CDR3 covers 16 residues. The germline V gene encodes CDR1 LGHNA and CDR2 YNFKEQ. CDR3: CASSQDPSGAYNEQFF. The DNA of the CDR3 is TGTGCCAGCAGCCAAGATCCTAGCGGGGCTTACAATGAGCAGTTCTTC.

V usage is TRBV10-3 and J usage is TRBJ1-2; 8 bases fit TRBD1. Losses at the gene ends were 4 bases for V and 4 bases for J; bases not matched to a gene: 5. CDR3 length: 14 amino acids. CDR1 and CDR2 (germline): ENHRY, SYGVKD. The CDR3 here is CAISGTGSGYGYTF. CDR3 coding DNA: TGTGCCATCAGTGGGACAGGGTCGGGCTATGGCTACACCTTC.

The J gene is TRBJ2-1, the V gene TRBV7-8, with 9 bases identical to TRBD1. The V and J ends lost 1 base and 2 bases, in that order; junction bases with no gene match: 6. This CDR3 region has 17 residues. Germline V gene data show CDR1 as SGHVS and CDR2 as FQNEAQ. In DNA, the CDR3 is TGTGCCAGCAGCTTAGTGGCGGACAGGGGCGCCTACAATGAGCAGTTCTTC. Amino acid sequence: CASSLVADRGAYNEQFF. The complete variable domain, with remaining parts taken from reference TRBV7-8 and TRBJ2-1, reads GAGVSQSPRYKVAKRGQDVALRCDPISGHVSLFWYQQALGQGPEFLTYFQNEAQLDKSGLPSDRFFAERPEGSVSTLKIQRTQQEDSAVYLCASSLVADRGAYNEQFFGPGTRLTVL.

This CDR3 reads CASSRQIETQYF. The DNA for the CDR3 is TGTGCCAGCAGTCGACAGATAGAGACCCAGTACTTC. This chain connects TRBV12-3 or TRBV12-4 to TRBJ2-5; weak D call: TRBD1 (5 bases). This CDR3 is built from 12 residues. Between the trimmed V and J ends, which lost 5 bases and 4 bases, there was a span of 8 bases.